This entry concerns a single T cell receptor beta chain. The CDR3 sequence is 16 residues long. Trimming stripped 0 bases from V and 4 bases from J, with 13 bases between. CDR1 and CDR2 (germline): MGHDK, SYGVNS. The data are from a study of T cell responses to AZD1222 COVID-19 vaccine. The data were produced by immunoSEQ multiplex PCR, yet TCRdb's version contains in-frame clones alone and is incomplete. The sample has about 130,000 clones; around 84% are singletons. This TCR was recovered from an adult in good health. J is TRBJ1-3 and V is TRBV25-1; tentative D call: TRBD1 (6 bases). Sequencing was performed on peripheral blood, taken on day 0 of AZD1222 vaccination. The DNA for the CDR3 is TGTGCCAGCAGTGAATATAGGACAGCGAGCGGAAACACCATATATTTT. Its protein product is CASSEYRTASGNTIYF.